This T cell receptor (beta chain) was sequenced during a study of blood T cell repertoires in COVID-19. Study information: Acute and convalescent COVID-19 samples came from the United States, Italy and Spain. The analysed material was cDNA or gDNA that came from T cells, B-cell-depleted T cells, or PBMCs.

Measured with immunoSEQ multiplex PCR; TCRdb has only the in-frame clones, and not every one. The table has about 100,000 clones, 80% to 95% seen once. Germline lookup yields CDR1 LNHDA and CDR2 SQIVND (reference sequence). V was cut by 2 bases and J by 3 bases, with 11 bases left in between. The CDR3 loop spans 15 amino acids. This clone was counted a single time. The chain carries TRBV19 and TRBJ1-5; D is uncertain. The sample consisted of peripheral blood. The clonotype originates from a man between 70 and 80 years old with acute or convalescent COVID-19. CDR3 in DNA: TGTGCCAGTAGTATAAGTAGAGGTGTCAATCAGCCCCAGCATTTT. Translating it yields CASSISRGVNQPQHF.